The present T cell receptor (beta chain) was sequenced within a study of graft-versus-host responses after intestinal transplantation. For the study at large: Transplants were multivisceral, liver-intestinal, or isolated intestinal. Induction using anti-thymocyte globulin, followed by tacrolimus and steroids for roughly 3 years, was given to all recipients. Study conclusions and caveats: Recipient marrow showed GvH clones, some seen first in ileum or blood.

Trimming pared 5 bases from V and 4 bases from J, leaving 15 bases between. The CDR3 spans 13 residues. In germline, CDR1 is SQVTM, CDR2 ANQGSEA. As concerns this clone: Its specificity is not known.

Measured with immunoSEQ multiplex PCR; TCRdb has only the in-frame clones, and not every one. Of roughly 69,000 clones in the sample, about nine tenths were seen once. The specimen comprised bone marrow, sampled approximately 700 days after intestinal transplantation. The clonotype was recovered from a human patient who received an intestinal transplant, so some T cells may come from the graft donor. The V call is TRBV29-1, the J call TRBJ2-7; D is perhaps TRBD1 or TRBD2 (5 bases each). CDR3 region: CSVCREGEYEQYF. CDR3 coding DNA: TGCAGCGTTTGCCGGGAAGGGGAATACGAGCAGTACTTC.